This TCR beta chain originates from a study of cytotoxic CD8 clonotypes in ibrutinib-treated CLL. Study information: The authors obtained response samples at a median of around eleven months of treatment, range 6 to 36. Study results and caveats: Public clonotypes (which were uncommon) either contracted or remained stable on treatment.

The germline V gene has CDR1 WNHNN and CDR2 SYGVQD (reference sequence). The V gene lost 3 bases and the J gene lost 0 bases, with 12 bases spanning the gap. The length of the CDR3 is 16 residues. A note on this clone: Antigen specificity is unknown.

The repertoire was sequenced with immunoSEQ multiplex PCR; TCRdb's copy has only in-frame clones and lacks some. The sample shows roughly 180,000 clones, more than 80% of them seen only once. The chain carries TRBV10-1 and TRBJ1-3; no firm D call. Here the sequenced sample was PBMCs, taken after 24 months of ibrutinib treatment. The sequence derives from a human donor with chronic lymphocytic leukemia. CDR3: CASSDSGSPSGNTIYF. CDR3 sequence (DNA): TGCGCCAGCAGTGATTCGGGCAGCCCCTCTGGAAACACCATATATTTT.